This T cell receptor beta chain was identified during a study of Ad26.COV2.S vaccination and SARS-CoV-2 variants. Sequencing was performed with immunoSEQ multiplex PCR; in TCRdb, only in-frame clones are kept and a portion is missing. This table holds around 400,000 clones, around nine tenths found once. Treatment denoted: 15 to 20 received Ad26.COV2.S at low or high dose, single or two shots; about 5 received placebo; per-sample allocation not given. Collection of the samples took place on day 63 after the first injection of vaccine or placebo. This CDR3 contains 12 residues. Germline V gives CDR1 SGHKS, CDR2 YYEKEE (reference sequence). Trimming removed 4 bases from V and 2 bases from J, with 7 bases in between.

The specimen comprised peripheral blood, sampled in a trial of Ad26.COV2.S vaccine versus placebo. The V gene is TRBV5-5, the J gene TRBJ2-7; no definite D call. The clonotype was recovered from a person aged 18-60 years who received the Ad26.COV2.S COVID-19 vaccine or a placebo. The CDR3 is CASSVKPYEQYF. CDR3 DNA sequence: TGTGCCAGCAGCGTGAAACCCTACGAGCAGTACTTC.